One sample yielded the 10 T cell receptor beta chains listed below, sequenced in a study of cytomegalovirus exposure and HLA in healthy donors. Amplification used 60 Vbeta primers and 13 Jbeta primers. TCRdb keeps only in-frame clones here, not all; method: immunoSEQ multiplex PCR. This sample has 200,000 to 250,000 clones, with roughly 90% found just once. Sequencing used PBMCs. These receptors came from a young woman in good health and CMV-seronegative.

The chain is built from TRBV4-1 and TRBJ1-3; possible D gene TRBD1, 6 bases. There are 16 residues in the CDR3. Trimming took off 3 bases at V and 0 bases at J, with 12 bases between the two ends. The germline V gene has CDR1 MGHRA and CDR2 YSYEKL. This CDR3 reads CASSHPGQNSGNTIYF. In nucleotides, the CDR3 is TGCGCCAGCAGCCACCCCGGACAGAACTCTGGAAACACCATATATTTT.

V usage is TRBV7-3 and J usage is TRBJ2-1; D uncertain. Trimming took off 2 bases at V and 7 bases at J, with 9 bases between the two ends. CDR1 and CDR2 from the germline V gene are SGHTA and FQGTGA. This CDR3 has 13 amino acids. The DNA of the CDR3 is TGTGCCAGCAGCTTACAGACGCGGAATGAGCAGTTCTTC. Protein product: CASSLQTRNEQFF.

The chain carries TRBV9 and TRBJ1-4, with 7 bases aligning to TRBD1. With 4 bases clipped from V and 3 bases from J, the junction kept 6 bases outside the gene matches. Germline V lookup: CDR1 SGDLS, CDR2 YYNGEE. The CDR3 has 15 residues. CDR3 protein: CASSTRQGPNEKLFF. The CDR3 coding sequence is TGTGCCAGCAGCACTCGACAGGGCCCTAATGAAAAACTGTTTTTT.

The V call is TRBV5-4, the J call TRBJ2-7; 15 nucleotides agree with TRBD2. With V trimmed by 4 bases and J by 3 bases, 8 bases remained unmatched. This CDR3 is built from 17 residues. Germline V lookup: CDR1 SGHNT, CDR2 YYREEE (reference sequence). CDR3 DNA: TGTGCCAGCAGCCCGGGGACTAGCGGGGGGCCAATCTACGAGCAGTACTTC. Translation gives CASSPGTSGGPIYEQYF.

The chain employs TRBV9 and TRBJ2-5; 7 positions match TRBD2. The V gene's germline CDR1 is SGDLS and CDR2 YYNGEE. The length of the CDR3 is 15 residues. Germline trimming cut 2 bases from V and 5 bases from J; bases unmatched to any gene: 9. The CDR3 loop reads CASSVLGSGSETQYF. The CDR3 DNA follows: TGTGCCAGCAGCGTTCTTGGTAGCGGGTCGGAGACCCAGTACTTC.

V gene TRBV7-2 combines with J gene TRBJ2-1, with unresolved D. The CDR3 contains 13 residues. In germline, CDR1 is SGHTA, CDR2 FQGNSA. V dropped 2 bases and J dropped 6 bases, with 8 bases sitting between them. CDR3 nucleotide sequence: TGTGCCAGCAGCTTAAGTAGAGGCAATGAGCAGTTCTTC. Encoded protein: CASSLSRGNEQFF.

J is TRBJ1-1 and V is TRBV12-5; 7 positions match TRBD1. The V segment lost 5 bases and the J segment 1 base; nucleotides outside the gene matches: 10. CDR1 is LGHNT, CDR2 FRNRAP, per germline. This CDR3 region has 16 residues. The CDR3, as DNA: TGTGCTAGTGGTAAGACAGGGCTGAACCGGAACACTGAAGCTTTCTTT. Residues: CASGKTGLNRNTEAFF.

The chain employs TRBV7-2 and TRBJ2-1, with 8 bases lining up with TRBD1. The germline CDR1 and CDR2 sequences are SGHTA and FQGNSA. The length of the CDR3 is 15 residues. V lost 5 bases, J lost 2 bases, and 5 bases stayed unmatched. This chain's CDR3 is CASSTGTGAYNEQFF. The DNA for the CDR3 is TGTGCCAGCAGCACTGGGACAGGCGCCTACAATGAGCAGTTCTTC.

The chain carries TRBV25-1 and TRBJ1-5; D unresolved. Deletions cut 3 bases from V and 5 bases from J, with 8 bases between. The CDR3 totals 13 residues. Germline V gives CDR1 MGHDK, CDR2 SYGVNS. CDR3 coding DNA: TGTGCCAGCAGTGATACCGGGTATCAGCCCCAGCATTTT. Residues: CASSDTGYQPQHF.

In nucleotides, the CDR3 is TGTGCCAGCAGCTTTAGGGGGGGGACCTACGAGCAGTACTTC. Its protein product is CASSFRGGTYEQYF. The chain combines TRBV5-4 with TRBJ2-7; tentatively, D is TRBD2 (7 bases). Trimming pared 2 bases from V and 2 bases from J, leaving 11 bases between. CDR3 length equals 14 residues. The germline V gene encodes CDR1 SGHNT and CDR2 YYREEE (reference sequence).